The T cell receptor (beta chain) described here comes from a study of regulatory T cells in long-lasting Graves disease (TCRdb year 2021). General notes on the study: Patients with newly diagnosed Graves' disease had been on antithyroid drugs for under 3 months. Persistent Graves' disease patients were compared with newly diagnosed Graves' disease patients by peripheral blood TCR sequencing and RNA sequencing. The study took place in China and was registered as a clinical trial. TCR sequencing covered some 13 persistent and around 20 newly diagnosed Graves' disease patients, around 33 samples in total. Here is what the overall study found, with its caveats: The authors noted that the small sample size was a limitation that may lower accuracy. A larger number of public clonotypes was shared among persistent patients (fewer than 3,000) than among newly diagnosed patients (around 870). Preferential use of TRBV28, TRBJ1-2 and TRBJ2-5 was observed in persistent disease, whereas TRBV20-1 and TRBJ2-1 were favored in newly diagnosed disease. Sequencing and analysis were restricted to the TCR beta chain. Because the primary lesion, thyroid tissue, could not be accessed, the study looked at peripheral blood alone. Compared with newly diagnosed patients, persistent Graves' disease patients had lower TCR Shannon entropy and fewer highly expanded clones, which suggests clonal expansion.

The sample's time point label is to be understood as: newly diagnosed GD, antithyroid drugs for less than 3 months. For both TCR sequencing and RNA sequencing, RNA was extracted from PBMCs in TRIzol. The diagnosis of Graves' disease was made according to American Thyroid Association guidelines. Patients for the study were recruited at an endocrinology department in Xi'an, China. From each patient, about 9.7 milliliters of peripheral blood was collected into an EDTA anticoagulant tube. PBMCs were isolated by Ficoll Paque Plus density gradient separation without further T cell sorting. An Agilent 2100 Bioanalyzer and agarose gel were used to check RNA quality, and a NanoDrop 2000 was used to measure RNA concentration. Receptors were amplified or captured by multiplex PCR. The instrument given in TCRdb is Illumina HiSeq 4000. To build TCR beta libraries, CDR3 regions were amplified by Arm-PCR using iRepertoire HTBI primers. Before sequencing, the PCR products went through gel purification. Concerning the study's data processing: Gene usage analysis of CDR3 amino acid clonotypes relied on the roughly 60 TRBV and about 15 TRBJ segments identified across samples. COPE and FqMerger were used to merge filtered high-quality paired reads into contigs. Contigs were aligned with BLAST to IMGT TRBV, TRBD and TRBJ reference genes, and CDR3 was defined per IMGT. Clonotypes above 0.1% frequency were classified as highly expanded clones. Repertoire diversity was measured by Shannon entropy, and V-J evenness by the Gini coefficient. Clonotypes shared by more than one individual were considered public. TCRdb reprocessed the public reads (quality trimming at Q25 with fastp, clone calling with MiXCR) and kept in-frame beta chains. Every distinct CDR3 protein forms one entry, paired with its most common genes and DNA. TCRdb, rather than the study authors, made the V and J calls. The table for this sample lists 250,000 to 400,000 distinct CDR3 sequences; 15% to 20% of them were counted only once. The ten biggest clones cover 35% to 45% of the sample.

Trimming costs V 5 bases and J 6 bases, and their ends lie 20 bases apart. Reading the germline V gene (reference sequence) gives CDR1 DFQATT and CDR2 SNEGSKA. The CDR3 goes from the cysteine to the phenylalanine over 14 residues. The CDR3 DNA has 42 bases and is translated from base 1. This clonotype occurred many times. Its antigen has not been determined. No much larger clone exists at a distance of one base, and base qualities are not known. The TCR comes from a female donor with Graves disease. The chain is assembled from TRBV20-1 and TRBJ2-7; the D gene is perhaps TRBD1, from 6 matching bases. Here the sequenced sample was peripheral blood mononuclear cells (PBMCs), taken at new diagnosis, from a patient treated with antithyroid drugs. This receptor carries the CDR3 CSASQQGSSGEQYF. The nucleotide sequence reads TGCAGTGCTTCCCAACAGGGATCTTCGGGCGAGCAGTACTTC.